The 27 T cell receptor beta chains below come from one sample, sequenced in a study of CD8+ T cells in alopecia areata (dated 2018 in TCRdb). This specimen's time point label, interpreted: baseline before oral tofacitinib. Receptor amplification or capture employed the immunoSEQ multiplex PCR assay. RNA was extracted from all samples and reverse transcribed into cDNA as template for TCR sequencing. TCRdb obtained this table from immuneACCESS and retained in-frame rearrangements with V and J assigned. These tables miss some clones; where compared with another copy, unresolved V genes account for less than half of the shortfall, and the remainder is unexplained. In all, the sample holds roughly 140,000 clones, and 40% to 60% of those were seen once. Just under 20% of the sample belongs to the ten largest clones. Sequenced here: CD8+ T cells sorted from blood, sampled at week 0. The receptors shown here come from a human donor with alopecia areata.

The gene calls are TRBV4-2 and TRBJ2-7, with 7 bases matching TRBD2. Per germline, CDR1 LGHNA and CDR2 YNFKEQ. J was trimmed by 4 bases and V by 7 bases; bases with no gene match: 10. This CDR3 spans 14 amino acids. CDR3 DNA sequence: TGTGCCAGCACCTCCACCCCCGGGGGGTACGAGCAGTACTTC. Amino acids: CASTSTPGGYEQYF.

The CDR3 nucleotides read TGTGCCTGGAGCCAGGGACAGGGCACTGAAGCTTTCTTT. It is translated as CAWSQGQGTEAFF. The chain uses TRBV30 and TRBJ1-1; 9 bases agree with TRBD1. The germline V gene encodes CDR1 GTSNPN and CDR2 SVGIG (reference sequence). The J segment lost 4 bases and the V segment lost 3 bases, leaving 3 bases of the junction unmatched. The CDR3 is 13 residues long.

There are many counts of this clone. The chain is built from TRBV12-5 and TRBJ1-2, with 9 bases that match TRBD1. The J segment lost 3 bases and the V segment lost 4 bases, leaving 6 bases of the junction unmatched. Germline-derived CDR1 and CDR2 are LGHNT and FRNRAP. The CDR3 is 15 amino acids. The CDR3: CASGSGTGPYYGYTF. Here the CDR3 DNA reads TGTGCTAGTGGTTCTGGGACAGGGCCCTACTATGGCTACACCTTC.

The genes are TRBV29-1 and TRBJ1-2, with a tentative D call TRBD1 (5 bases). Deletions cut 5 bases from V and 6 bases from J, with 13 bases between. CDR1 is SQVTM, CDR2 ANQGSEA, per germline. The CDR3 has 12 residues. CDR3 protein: CSVRVREDGYTF. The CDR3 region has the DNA TGCAGCGTTAGGGTCAGGGAGGATGGCTACACCTTC.

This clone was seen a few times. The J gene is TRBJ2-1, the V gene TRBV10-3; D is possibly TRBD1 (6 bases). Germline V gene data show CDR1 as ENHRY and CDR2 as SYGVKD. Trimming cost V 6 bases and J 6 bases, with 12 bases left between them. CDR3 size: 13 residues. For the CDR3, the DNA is TGTGCCATCAGGTACGGACAGACCAATGAGCAGTTCTTC. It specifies CAIRYGQTNEQFF.

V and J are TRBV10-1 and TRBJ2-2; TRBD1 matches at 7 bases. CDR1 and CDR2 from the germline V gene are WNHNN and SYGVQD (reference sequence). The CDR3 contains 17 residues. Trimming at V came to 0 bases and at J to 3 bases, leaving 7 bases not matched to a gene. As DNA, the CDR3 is TGCGCCAGCAGTGAGTCGAGGGGACAGCGATACACCGGGGAGCTGTTTTTT. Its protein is CASSESRGQRYTGELFF.

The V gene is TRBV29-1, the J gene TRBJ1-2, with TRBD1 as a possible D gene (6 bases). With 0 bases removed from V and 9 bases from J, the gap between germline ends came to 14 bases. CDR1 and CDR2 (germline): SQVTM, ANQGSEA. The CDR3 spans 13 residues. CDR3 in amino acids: CSVEDGGGYRYTF. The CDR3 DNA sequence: TGCAGCGTTGAAGATGGAGGGGGGTATCGCTACACCTTC.

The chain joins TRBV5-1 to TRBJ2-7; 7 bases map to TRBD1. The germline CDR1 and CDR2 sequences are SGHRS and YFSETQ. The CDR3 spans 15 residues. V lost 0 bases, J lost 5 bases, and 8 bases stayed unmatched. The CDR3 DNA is TGCGCCAGCAGCTTGGAAGACAGGGTTGTCGACGAGCAGTACTTC. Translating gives CASSLEDRVVDEQYF.

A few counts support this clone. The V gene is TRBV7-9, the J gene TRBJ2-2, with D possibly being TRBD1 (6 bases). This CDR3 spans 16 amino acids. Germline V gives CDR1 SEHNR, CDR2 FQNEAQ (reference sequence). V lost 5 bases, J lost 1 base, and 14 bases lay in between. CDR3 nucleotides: TGTGCCAGCAGCATCCCGGGACACTTGAACACCGGGGAGCTGTTTTTT. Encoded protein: CASSIPGHLNTGELFF.

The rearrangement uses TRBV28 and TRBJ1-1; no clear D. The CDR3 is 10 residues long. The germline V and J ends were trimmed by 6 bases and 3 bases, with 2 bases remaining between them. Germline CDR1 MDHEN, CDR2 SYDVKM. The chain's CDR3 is CASRDTEAFF. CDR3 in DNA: TGTGCCAGCAGAGACACTGAAGCTTTCTTT. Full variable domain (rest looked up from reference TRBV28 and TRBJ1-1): DVKVTQSSRYLVKRTGEKVFLECVQDMDHENMFWYRQDPGLGLRLIYFSYDVKMKEKGDIPEGYSVSREKKERFSLILESASTNQTSMYLCASRDTEAFFGQGTRLTVV.

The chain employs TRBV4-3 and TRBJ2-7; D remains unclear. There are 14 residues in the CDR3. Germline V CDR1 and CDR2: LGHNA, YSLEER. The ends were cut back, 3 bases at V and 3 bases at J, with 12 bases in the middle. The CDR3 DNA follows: TGCGCCAGCAGCCAGGGAACAGTGGGCTACGAGCAGTACTTC. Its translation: CASSQGTVGYEQYF.

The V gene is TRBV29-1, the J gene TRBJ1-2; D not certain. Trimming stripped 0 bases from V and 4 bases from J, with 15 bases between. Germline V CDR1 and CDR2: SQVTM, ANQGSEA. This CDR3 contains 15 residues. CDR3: CSVEDRRGLSYGYTF. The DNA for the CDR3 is TGCAGCGTTGAAGATCGGCGGGGTTTGAGCTATGGCTACACCTTC. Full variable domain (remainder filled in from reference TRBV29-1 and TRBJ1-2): SAVISQKPSRDICQRGTSLTIQCQVDSQVTMMFWYRQQPGQSLTLIATANQGSEATYESGFVIDKFPISRPNLTFSTLTVSNMSPEDSSIYLCSVEDRRGLSYGYTFGSGTRLTVV.

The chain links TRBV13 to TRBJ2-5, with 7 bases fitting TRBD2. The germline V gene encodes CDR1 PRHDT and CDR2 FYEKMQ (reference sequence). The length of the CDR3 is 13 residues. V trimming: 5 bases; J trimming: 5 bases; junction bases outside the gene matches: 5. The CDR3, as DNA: TGTGCCAGCAGCCCACCAGCGGGGGAGACCCAGTACTTC. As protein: CASSPPAGETQYF.

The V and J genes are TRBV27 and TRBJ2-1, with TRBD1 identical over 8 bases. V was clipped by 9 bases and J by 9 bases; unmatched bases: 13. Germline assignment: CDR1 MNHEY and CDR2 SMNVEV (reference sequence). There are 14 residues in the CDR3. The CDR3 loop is CASQTGASLSEQFF. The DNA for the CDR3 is TGTGCCAGTCAGACAGGGGCATCCCTTTCTGAGCAGTTCTTC.

In nucleotides, the CDR3 is TGCAGCGTGAGGGGACAGCCTTATGGCTACACCTTC. Translated: CSVRGQPYGYTF. The chain links TRBV29-1 to TRBJ1-2; 7 bases agree with TRBD1. With V trimmed by 6 bases and J by 5 bases, 6 bases remained unmatched. The CDR3 is 12 amino acids. Per germline, CDR1 SQVTM and CDR2 ANQGSEA.

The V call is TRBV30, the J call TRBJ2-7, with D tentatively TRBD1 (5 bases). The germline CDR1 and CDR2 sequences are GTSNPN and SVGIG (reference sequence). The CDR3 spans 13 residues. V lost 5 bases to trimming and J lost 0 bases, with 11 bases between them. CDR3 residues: CAWADSFSYEQYF. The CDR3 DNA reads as TGTGCCTGGGCCGACAGTTTCTCCTACGAGCAGTACTTC.

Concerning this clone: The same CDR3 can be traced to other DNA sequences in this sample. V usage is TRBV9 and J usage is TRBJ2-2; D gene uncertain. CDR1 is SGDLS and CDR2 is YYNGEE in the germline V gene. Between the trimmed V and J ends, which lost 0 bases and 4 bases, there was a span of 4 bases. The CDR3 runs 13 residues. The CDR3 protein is CASSVVSTGELFF. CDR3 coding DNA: TGTGCCAGCAGCGTAGTGAGCACCGGGGAGCTGTTTTTT.

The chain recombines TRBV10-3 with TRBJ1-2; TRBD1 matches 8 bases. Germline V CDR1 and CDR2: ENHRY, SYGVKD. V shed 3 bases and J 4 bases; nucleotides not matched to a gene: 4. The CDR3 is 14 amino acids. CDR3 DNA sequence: TGTGCCATCAGTGAAAGGACAGGGACCTATGGCTACACCTTC. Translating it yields CAISERTGTYGYTF.

CDR3 nucleotide sequence: TGTGCTAGTGTCCAAACTGGATTCGGAGCTAACTATGGCTACACCTTC. It translates to CASVQTGFGANYGYTF. The V gene is TRBV12-5, the J gene TRBJ1-2; no clear D. V dropped 7 bases and J dropped 0 bases, with 18 bases sitting between them. Germline values: CDR1 LGHNT, CDR2 FRNRAP. CDR3 length equals 16 residues.

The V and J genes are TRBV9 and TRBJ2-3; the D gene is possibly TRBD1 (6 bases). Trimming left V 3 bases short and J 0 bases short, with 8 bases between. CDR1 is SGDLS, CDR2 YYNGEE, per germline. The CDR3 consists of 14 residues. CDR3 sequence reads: CASSGTDSTDTQYF. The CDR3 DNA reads TGTGCCAGCAGCGGGACAGATAGCACAGATACGCAGTATTTT. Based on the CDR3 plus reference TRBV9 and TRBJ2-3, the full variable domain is DSGVTQTPKHLITATGQRVTLRCSPRSGDLSVYWYQQSLDQGLQFLIQYYNGEERAKGNILERFSAQQFPDLHSELNLSSLELGDSALYFCASSGTDSTDTQYFGPGTRLTVL.

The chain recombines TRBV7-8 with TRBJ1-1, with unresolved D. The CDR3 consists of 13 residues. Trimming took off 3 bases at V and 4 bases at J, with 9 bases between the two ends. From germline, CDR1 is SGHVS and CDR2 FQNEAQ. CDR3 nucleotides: TGTGCCAGCAGCTTCGACGGAGTCACTGAAGCTTTCTTT. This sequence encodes CASSFDGVTEAFF. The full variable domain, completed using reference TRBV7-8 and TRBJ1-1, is GAGVSQSPRYKVAKRGQDVALRCDPISGHVSLFWYQQALGQGPEFLTYFQNEAQLDKSGLPSDRFFAERPEGSVSTLKIQRTQQEDSAVYLCASSFDGVTEAFFGQGTRLTVV.

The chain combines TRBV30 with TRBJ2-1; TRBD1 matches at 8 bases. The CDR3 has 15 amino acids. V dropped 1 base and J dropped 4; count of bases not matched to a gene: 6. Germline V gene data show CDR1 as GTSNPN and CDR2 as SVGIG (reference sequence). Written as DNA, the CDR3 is TGTGCCTGGAGTGCCCGACAGGGGAAATACAATGAGCAGTTCTTC. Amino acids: CAWSARQGKYNEQFF.

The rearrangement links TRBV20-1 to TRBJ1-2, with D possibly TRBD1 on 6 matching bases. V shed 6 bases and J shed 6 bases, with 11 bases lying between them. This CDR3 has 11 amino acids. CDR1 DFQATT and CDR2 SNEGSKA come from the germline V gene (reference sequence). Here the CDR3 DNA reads TGCAGTGCCGTCACAGGGAATGGCTACACCTTC. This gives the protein CSAVTGNGYTF.

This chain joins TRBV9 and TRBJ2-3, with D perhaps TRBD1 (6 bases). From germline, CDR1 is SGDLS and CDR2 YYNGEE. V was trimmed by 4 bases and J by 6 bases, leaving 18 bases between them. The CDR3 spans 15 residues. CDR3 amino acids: CASSPTGLLRDTQYF. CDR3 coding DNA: TGTGCCAGCAGCCCGACAGGATTGTTACGGGATACGCAGTATTTT. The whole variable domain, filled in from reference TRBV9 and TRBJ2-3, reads DSGVTQTPKHLITATGQRVTLRCSPRSGDLSVYWYQQSLDQGLQFLIQYYNGEERAKGNILERFSAQQFPDLHSELNLSSLELGDSALYFCASSPTGLLRDTQYFGPGTRLTVL.

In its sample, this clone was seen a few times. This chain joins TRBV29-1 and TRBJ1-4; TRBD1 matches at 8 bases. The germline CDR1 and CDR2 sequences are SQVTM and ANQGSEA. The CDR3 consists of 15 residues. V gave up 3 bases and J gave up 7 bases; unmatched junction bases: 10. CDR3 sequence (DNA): TGCAGCGTTGATGGGGTCGTAGGACAGGGTGAAAAACTGTTTTTT. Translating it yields CSVDGVVGQGEKLFF.

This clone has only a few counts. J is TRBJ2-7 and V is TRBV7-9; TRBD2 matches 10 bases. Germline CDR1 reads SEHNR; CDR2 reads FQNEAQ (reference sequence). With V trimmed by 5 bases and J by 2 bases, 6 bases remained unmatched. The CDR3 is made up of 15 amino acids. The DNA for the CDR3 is TGTGCCAGCAGCCACGGACTAGCGGAGACCTACGAGCAGTACTTC. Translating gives CASSHGLAETYEQYF.

The CDR3 is CASSLDRSGYEQYF. CDR3 coding DNA: TGTGCCAGCAGCTTAGATAGGAGTGGGTACGAGCAGTACTTC. This rearrangement joins TRBV11-2 to TRBJ2-7; D is unclear. The CDR3 contains 14 residues. Germline CDR1 and CDR2: SGHAT and FQNNGV. Trimming took off 0 bases at V and 4 bases at J, with 10 bases between the two ends. Filled out from reference TRBV11-2 and TRBJ2-7, the complete variable domain reads EAGVAQSPRYKIIEKRQSVAFWCNPISGHATLYWYQQILGQGPKLLIQFQNNGVVDDSQLPKDRFSAERLKGVDSTLKIQPAKLEDSAVYLCASSLDRSGYEQYFGPGTRLTVT.